Below, 15 T cell receptor beta chains from the same sample are listed, as sequenced in a study of cytomegalovirus exposure and HLA in healthy donors. The protocol was immunoSEQ multiplex PCR, while the TCRdb copy is restricted to in-frame clones and leaves out a portion. This sample carries fewer than 85,000 clones, around 94% of them seen once, and the ten largest clones take 0.6% to 0.8%. The sample was PBMCs. The receptors here all came from a woman younger than 30 in good health and CMV-seronegative.

The rearrangement uses TRBV6-1 and TRBJ1-6; D gene uncertain. The germline CDR1 and CDR2 sequences are MNHNS and SASEGT. Trimming took 10 bases from V and 5 from J, leaving 12 bases between them. The CDR3 sequence is 13 residues long. As DNA, the CDR3 is TGTGCCATCTATGGAGGGAATAATTCACCCCTCCACTTT. It yields the protein CAIYGGNNSPLHF.

The chain has TRBV29-1 and TRBJ1-1, with D perhaps matching TRBD1 (6 bases). This CDR3 region has 13 residues. The V end lost 6 bases, the J end lost 4 bases, and 15 bases lay between the germline ends. The germline V gene has CDR1 SQVTM and CDR2 ANQGSEA. The CDR3 protein is CSVSRGLGTEAFF. DNA of the CDR3: TGCAGCGTCTCCAGGGGTTTAGGCACTGAAGCTTTCTTT. Full variable domain (outside the CDR3, taken from reference TRBV29-1 and TRBJ1-1): SAVISQKPSRDICQRGTSLTIQCQVDSQVTMMFWYRQQPGQSLTLIATANQGSEATYESGFVIDKFPISRPNLTFSTLTVSNMSPEDSSIYLCSVSRGLGTEAFFGQGTRLTVV.

V gene TRBV28 combines with J gene TRBJ1-2; D may be TRBD1 (6 bases). CDR1 and CDR2 (germline): MDHEN, SYDVKM. This CDR3 comprises 14 residues. Trimming stripped 1 base from V and 6 bases from J, with 12 bases between. The CDR3 nucleotides are TGTGCCAGCAGTTTATCTGGGGGCGCGGATGGCTACACCTTC. Its protein product is CASSLSGGADGYTF.

The rearrangement uses TRBV18 and TRBJ2-2, with D maybe TRBD2 (6 bases). The CDR3 extends over 14 amino acids. The germline V and J ends were trimmed by 6 bases and 5 bases, with 13 bases remaining between them. Germline loops: CDR1 KGHSH, CDR2 LQKENI. CDR3 DNA sequence: TGTGCCAGCTCGACCACCGGAGGGACCGGGGAGCTGTTTTTT. Residues: CASSTTGGTGELFF.

The chain combines TRBV28 with TRBJ2-2; tentatively, D is TRBD1 (6 bases). Germline V gene sequence: CDR1 MDHEN, CDR2 SYDVKM. The V end was cut by 3 bases, the J end by 0 bases, with 17 bases between. The CDR3 is 18 residues long. The DNA of the CDR3 is TGTGCCAGCAGTTTGTCATTGGGGGCCTCCTCGAACACCGGGGAGCTGTTTTTT. Its protein is CASSLSLGASSNTGELFF.

V and J are TRBV6-1 and TRBJ2-5, with 8 nucleotides matching TRBD1. Germline V lookup: CDR1 MNHNS, CDR2 SASEGT. V dropped 7 bases and J dropped 4; count of bases not matched to a gene: 5. This CDR3 is built from 13 residues. DNA for the CDR3: TGTGCCAGCAACTTACAGGGGGGAGAGACCCAGTACTTC. Encoded protein: CASNLQGGETQYF.

J is TRBJ2-7 and V is TRBV7-9; D perhaps matches TRBD1 (7 bases). From germline, CDR1 is SEHNR and CDR2 FQNEAQ (reference sequence). Trimming stripped 6 bases from V and 1 base from J, with 13 bases between. This CDR3 spans 14 amino acids. CDR3 in DNA: TGTGCCAGCAGTGGGCCAGGGGGGTCCTACGAGCAGTACTTC. Residues: CASSGPGGSYEQYF. Looking up the rest from reference TRBV7-9 and TRBJ2-7 gives the full variable domain: DTGVSQNPRHKITKRGQNVTFRCDPISEHNRLYWYRQTLGQGPEFLTYFQNEAQLEKSRLLSDRFSAERPKGSFSTLEIQRTEQGDSAMYLCASSGPGGSYEQYFGPGTRLTVT.

This clone appeared once. The CDR3, as DNA: TGCGCCAGCAGCCAAGATGGTCTAGCTAACTATGGCTACACCTTC. Its protein is CASSQDGLANYGYTF. The chain joins TRBV4-1 to TRBJ1-2; D gene unclear. The V gene lost 0 bases and the J gene lost 0 bases, with 8 bases spanning the gap. Germline loops: CDR1 MGHRA, CDR2 YSYEKL. The CDR3 loop spans 15 amino acids.

This chain's CDR3 is CASSLRTGVATNEKLFF. CDR3 DNA: TGTGCCAGCAGCTTAAGGACAGGCGTTGCAACTAATGAAAAACTGTTTTTT. The rearrangement joins TRBV7-2 to TRBJ1-4; 7 nucleotides agree with TRBD1. V dropped 2 bases and J dropped 0; count of bases not matched to a gene: 6. The CDR3 loop spans 17 amino acids. CDR1 is SGHTA and CDR2 is FQGNSA in the germline V gene. Filled out from reference TRBV7-2 and TRBJ1-4, the complete variable domain reads GAGVSQSPSNKVTEKGKDVELRCDPISGHTALYWYRQSLGQGLEFLIYFQGNSAPDKSGLPSDRFSAERTGGSVSTLTIQRTQQEDSAVYLCASSLRTGVATNEKLFFGSGTQLSVL.

CDR3 sequence: CATSGPRGGRTPQHF. The CDR3 region has the DNA TGTGCCACCAGCGGGCCGCGGGGGGGCAGAACACCCCAGCATTTT. V and J are TRBV15 and TRBJ1-5; D possibly corresponds to TRBD1 (6 bases). Trimming removed 5 bases at V and 10 bases at J, with 21 bases between. CDR3 size: 15 residues. CDR1 is LNHNV, CDR2 YYDKDF, per germline (reference sequence).

The rearrangement links TRBV30 to TRBJ1-2; 8 bases agree with TRBD1. Germline loops: CDR1 GTSNPN, CDR2 SVGIG (reference sequence). The CDR3 length is 16 residues. Trimming removed 3 bases from V and 4 bases from J; junction bases left unmatched: 13. The CDR3 sequence: CAWSRGQGAASYGYTF. The CDR3, as DNA: TGTGCCTGGAGCCGCGGGCAGGGGGCTGCGAGCTATGGCTACACCTTC.

J is TRBJ2-7 and V is TRBV7-9; 11 bases are shared with TRBD2. The CDR3 runs to 18 residues. Trimming at V came to 4 bases and at J to 3 bases, leaving 14 bases not matched to a gene. The germline V gene has CDR1 SEHNR and CDR2 FQNEAQ (reference sequence). The CDR3 DNA reads as TGTGCCAGCAGCTCCCAAACCGGGACTAGCGGTGGAATCTACGAGCAGTACTTC. It yields the protein CASSSQTGTSGGIYEQYF.

The rearrangement links TRBV7-2 to TRBJ2-1; 11 nucleotides agree with TRBD2. There are 15 residues in the CDR3. The V and J ends lost 2 bases and 9 bases, in that order; junction bases with no gene match: 6. The germline V gene encodes CDR1 SGHTA and CDR2 FQGNSA. CDR3 amino acids: CASSLSSGGAFEQFF. The CDR3 DNA is TGTGCCAGCAGCTTAAGTAGCGGGGGGGCGTTTGAGCAGTTCTTC.

This chain links TRBV14 with TRBJ1-1; D may be TRBD1 (6 bases). V was shortened by 4 bases and J by 4 bases, with 13 bases between the two germline ends. CDR3 length: 14 amino acids. Germline V gives CDR1 SGHDN, CDR2 FVKESK. DNA for the CDR3: TGTGCCAGCAGCCCACAGGGTGTGGGCACTGAAGCTTTCTTT. Translated: CASSPQGVGTEAFF.

This chain joins TRBV5-1 and TRBJ2-1, with D maybe TRBD1 (5 bases). CDR1 SGHRS and CDR2 YFSETQ come from the germline V gene. V lost 4 bases, J lost 5 bases, and 16 bases lay in between. The length of the CDR3 is 15 residues. CDR3 nucleotide sequence: TGCGCCAGCAGCCCCGGTTGGGAAGGGGACAATGAGCAGTTCTTC. It yields the protein CASSPGWEGDNEQFF.